Listed here are 10 T cell receptor beta chains from one sample, sequenced in a study of blood T cell repertoires in COVID-19. The method was immunoSEQ multiplex PCR; TCRdb's version includes in-frame clones alone and lacks a portion of them. Of around 310,000 clones listed, 88% were seen once; the top ten hold less than 5.5%. The source material was PBMCs or T cells enriched from blood (not recorded which). These receptors were taken from a man aged 25-40 years who had recovered from COVID-19.

This chain links TRBV11-2 with TRBJ1-6, with 7 positions matching TRBD1. Germline CDR1 reads SGHAT; CDR2 reads FQNNGV. The V segment lost 3 bases and the J segment 1 base; nucleotides outside the gene matches: 6. The CDR3 contains 17 residues. The chain's CDR3 is CASSFRRGRSYNSPLHF. CDR3 coding DNA: TGTGCCAGCAGCTTCAGGAGGGGGCGATCCTATAATTCACCCCTCCACTTT.

This clone was found a few times. The chain links TRBV28 to TRBJ1-5; D is uncertain. CDR1 is MDHEN and CDR2 is SYDVKM in the germline V gene. Between the trimmed V and J ends, which lost 4 bases and 1 base, there was a span of 8 bases. The CDR3 is made up of 14 amino acids. In DNA, the CDR3 is TGTGCCAGCAGTTCCTCACGGAGCAATCAGCCCCAGCATTTT. Amino acids: CASSSSRSNQPQHF.

The CDR3 region is CASSLHGNGNTIYF. The CDR3 DNA is TGTGCCAGCAGCCTCCACGGTAACGGAAACACCATATATTTT. The rearrangement uses TRBV7-3 and TRBJ1-3; D ambiguous. The CDR3 contains 14 residues. Trimming took 5 bases from V and 4 from J, leaving 12 bases between them. Germline CDR1 is SGHTA and CDR2 is FQGTGA.

The V gene is TRBV28, the J gene TRBJ1-1; 10 bases align to TRBD1. CDR3 size: 14 residues. J was trimmed by 4 bases and V by 6 bases; bases with no gene match: 5. Germline V gives CDR1 MDHEN, CDR2 SYDVKM. CDR3 coding DNA: TGTGCCAGCAGCTCCGGGACAGGGGTCACTGAAGCTTTCTTT. Its translation: CASSSGTGVTEAFF.

The CDR3 reads CASTYRGGSMNTEAFF. CDR3 DNA: TGTGCCAGCACCTACCGGGGGGGCTCCATGAACACTGAAGCTTTCTTT. The chain recombines TRBV28 with TRBJ1-1, with TRBD1 as a possible D gene (6 bases). V shed 7 bases and J shed 0 bases, with 18 bases lying between them. CDR3 size: 16 residues. Per the germline V gene, CDR1 is MDHEN and CDR2 is SYDVKM.

The chain links TRBV15 to TRBJ2-7; D is unclear. This CDR3 region has 15 residues. Per germline, CDR1 LNHNV and CDR2 YYDKDF (reference sequence). The ends were cut back, 0 bases at V and 2 bases at J, with 11 bases in the middle. CDR3 region: CATSRDQVLTYEQYF. As DNA, the CDR3 is TGTGCCACCAGCAGAGATCAGGTCCTCACCTACGAGCAGTACTTC. Based on the CDR3 plus reference TRBV15 and TRBJ2-7, the full variable domain is DAMVIQNPRYQVTQFGKPVTLSCSQTLNHNVMYWYQQKSSQAPKLLFHYYDKDFNNEADTPDNFQSRRPNTSFCFLDIRSPGLGDTAMYLCATSRDQVLTYEQYFGPGTRLTVT.

The chain couples TRBV9 to TRBJ1-6; D ambiguous. The CDR3 is made up of 15 amino acids. The V end was cut by 0 bases, the J end by 6 bases, with 10 bases between. Per the germline V gene, CDR1 is SGDLS and CDR2 is YYNGEE. Written as DNA, the CDR3 is TGTGCCAGCAGCGTAGAGAGCGGCGGTAATTCACCCCTCCACTTT. This translates into CASSVESGGNSPLHF.

V gene TRBV14 combines with J gene TRBJ1-6; no definite D call. The germline V gene encodes CDR1 SGHDN and CDR2 FVKESK. This CDR3 has 13 residues. V was shortened by 3 bases and J by 7 bases, with 7 bases between the two germline ends. The CDR3 bases are TGTGCCAGCAGCCAGGCCAGAAATTCACCCCTCCACTTT. The encoded protein is CASSQARNSPLHF.

The chain uses TRBV27 and TRBJ1-5; the D gene is possibly TRBD1 (5 bases). V was clipped by 2 bases and J by 8 bases, with 10 bases between them. Germline V gene sequence: CDR1 MNHEY, CDR2 SMNVEV (reference sequence). The CDR3 spans 13 residues. CDR3 DNA: TGTGCCAGCAGTTTAGGGCCAGGGAAGCCCCAGCATTTT. This gives the protein CASSLGPGKPQHF.

The rearrangement uses TRBV5-1 and TRBJ1-1; 7 bases are shared with TRBD1. Germline-derived CDR1 and CDR2 are SGHRS and YFSETQ. CDR3 length equals 14 residues. The ends lost 6 bases at V and 1 base at J; junction bases unmatched: 6. The CDR3 is CASNPGQRNTEAFF. The CDR3 nucleotides read TGCGCCAGCAACCCGGGACAGAGGAACACTGAAGCTTTCTTT.